The rows below give T cell receptor beta chains drawn from one sample of a study of T cell responses to AZD1222 COVID-19 vaccine. Some clones are missing from TCRdb's copy, which holds only in-frame ones; the method was immunoSEQ multiplex PCR. The data contain around 250,000 clones, just over 90% of them singletons. This material consisted of peripheral blood, taken on day 0 of AZD1222 vaccination. These receptors all come from an adult in good health. CDR3s include the opening cysteine and the closing phenylalanine or tryptophan. Size is stated for part of the rows, as once, few or many counts, or as a class when the clone is expanded.

CDR3: CASSPPSLARTDTQYF
J: TRBJ2-3
size: .
V: TRBV28

CDR3: CASSLAYGHSRRNTEAFF
J: TRBJ1-1
size: once
V: TRBV7-2

CDR3: CASSRDGGYTGELFF
J: TRBJ2-2
size: .
V: TRBV6-2/TRBV6-3

CDR3: CATSPGRTFSYNEQFF
J: TRBJ2-1
size: .
V: TRBV24-1

CDR3: CASTSGGVNTGELFF
J: TRBJ2-2
size: .
V: TRBV9

CDR3: CATAGTSVSYEQYF
J: TRBJ2-7
size: once
V: TRBV7-2

CDR3: CASSLGTLANQPQHF
J: TRBJ1-5
size: .
V: TRBV5-1

CDR3: CASSLRATNTGELFF
J: TRBJ2-2
size: .
V: TRBV6-5

CDR3: CASSRLENEQFF
J: TRBJ2-1
size: .
V: TRBV7-2

CDR3: CASSISHYNEQFF
J: TRBJ2-1
size: .
V: TRBV19

CDR3: CASSGQGLGYEQYF
J: TRBJ2-7
size: .
V: TRBV9

CDR3: CASSLSGSRIGGEQFF
J: TRBJ2-1
size: .
V: TRBV7-3

CDR3: CASSFGGQETQYF
J: TRBJ2-5
size: .
V: TRBV5-8

CDR3: CASSVGGRGLTEAFF
J: TRBJ1-1
size: .
V: TRBV9

CDR3: CATSDLWGTGELFF
J: TRBJ2-2
size: .
V: TRBV24-1

CDR3: CASSEGAANYGYTF
J: TRBJ1-2
size: .
V: TRBV5-1

CDR3: CASSFGVGGNTEAFF
J: TRBJ1-1
size: .
V: TRBV7-9

CDR3: CSASGRGRYNEQFF
J: TRBJ2-1
size: .
V: TRBV20-1

CDR3: CASISGLAGAPNEQFF
J: TRBJ2-1
size: .
V: TRBV28

CDR3: CASSEGGQGFYGYTF
J: TRBJ1-2
size: .
V: TRBV2

CDR3: CASRPDGSYEQYF
J: TRBJ2-7
size: .
V: TRBV2

CDR3: CASSSYSNQPQHF
J: TRBJ1-5
size: .
V: TRBV27

CDR3: CASSVTQGKGNYGYTF
J: TRBJ1-2
size: .
V: TRBV28

CDR3: CATSGFSTGTGAAEQFF
J: TRBJ2-1
size: .
V: TRBV24-1

CDR3: CASTTGADTQYF
J: TRBJ2-3
size: once
V: TRBV6-6

CDR3: CASGQAGIYEQYF
J: TRBJ2-7
size: once
V: TRBV27

CDR3: CASSQDIEAGEAFF
J: TRBJ1-1
size: .
V: TRBV4-2

CDR3: CASSHVNGHEQYF
J: TRBJ2-7
size: .
V: TRBV4-1

CDR3: CASSSIDSPSEAFF
J: TRBJ1-1
size: few
V: TRBV9

CDR3: CASRGEGRNYGYTF
J: TRBJ1-2
size: .
V: TRBV2

CDR3: CSVARKETQYF
J: TRBJ2-5
size: .
V: TRBV29-1

CDR3: CAWSDGLSNQPQHF
J: TRBJ1-5
size: .
V: TRBV30

CDR3: CASSQMRTEVQYF
J: TRBJ2-7
size: .
V: TRBV3-1/TRBV3-2

CDR3: CASSSLHPQGVGLIQYF
J: TRBJ2-4
size: .
V: TRBV18

CDR3: CASSYRGTGELFF
J: TRBJ2-2
size: .
V: TRBV2

CDR3: CASSFSGSLEQYF
J: TRBJ2-7
size: few
V: TRBV7-2

CDR3: CSAREYPEQFF
J: TRBJ2-1
size: .
V: TRBV20-1

CDR3: CASSSGQGKDTQYF
J: TRBJ2-3
size: .
V: TRBV28

CDR3: CASSSPGQDNEKLFF
J: TRBJ1-4
size: .
V: TRBV5-4

CDR3: CASSQGSILQHF
J: TRBJ1-5
size: .
V: TRBV28

CDR3: CASSLLGVQETQYF
J: TRBJ2-5
size: .
V: TRBV5-1

CDR3: CSAGQMNTEAFF
J: TRBJ1-1
size: once
V: TRBV29-1

CDR3: CASSLDSYYGYTF
J: TRBJ1-2
size: .
V: TRBV27

CDR3: CASSQPDRGGYGYTF
J: TRBJ1-2
size: once
V: TRBV3-1/TRBV3-2